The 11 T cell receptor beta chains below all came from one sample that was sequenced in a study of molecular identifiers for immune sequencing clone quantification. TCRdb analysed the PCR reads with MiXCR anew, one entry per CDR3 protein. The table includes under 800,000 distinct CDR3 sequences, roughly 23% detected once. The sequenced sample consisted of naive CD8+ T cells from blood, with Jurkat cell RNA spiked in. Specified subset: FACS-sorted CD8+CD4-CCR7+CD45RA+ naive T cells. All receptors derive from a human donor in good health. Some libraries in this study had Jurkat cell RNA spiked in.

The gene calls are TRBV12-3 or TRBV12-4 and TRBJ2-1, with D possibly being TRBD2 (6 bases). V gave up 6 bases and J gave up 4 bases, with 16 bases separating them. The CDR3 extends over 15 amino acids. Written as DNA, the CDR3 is TGTGCCAGCAGAAGATCAGGGAGGCCATACAATGAGCAGTTCTTC. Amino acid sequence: CASRRSGRPYNEQFF.

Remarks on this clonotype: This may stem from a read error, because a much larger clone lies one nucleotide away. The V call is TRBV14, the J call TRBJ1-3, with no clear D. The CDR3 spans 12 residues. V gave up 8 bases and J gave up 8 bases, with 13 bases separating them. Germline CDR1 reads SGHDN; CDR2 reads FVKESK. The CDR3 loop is CASGETAYTIYF. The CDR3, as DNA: TGTGCCAGCGGCGAAACGGCGTACACCATATATTTT.

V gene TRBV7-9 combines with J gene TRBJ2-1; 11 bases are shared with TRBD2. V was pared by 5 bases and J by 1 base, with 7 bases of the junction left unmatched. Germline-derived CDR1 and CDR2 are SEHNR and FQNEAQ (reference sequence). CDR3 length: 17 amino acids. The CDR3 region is CASSPALAGVSYNEQFF. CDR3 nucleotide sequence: TGTGCCAGCAGCCCCGCACTAGCGGGAGTTTCCTACAATGAGCAGTTCTTC.

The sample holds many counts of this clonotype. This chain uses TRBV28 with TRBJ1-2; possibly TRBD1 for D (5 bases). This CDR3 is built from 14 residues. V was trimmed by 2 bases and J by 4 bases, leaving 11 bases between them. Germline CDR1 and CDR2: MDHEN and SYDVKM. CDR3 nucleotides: TGTGCCAGCAGTTTAGATCAGGGTTCCTATGGCTACACCTTC. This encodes CASSLDQGSYGYTF.

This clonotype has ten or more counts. CDR3 region: CASSPTTGGNEQFF. Here the CDR3 DNA reads TGTGCCAGCAGCCCAACGACAGGGGGGAATGAGCAGTTCTTC. V gene TRBV7-9 combines with J gene TRBJ2-1; 9 bases line up with TRBD1. The CDR3 consists of 14 residues. V shed 5 bases, J shed 7 bases, and the junction held 6 bases outside the gene matches. Germline V gene data show CDR1 as SEHNR and CDR2 as FQNEAQ (reference sequence).

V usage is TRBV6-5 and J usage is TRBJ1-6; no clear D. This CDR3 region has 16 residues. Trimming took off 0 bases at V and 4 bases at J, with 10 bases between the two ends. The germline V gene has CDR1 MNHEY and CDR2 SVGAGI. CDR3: CASSYSIRRYNSPLHF. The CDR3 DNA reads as TGTGCCAGCAGTTACTCGATCCGGCGATATAATTCACCCCTCCACTTT.

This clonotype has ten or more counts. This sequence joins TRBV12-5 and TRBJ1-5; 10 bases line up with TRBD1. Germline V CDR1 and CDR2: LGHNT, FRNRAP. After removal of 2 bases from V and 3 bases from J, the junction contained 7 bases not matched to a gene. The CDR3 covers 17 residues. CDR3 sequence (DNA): TGTGCTAGTGGTTTGATCGGACAGGGGGTTATCAATCAGCCCCAGCATTTT. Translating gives CASGLIGQGVINQPQHF.

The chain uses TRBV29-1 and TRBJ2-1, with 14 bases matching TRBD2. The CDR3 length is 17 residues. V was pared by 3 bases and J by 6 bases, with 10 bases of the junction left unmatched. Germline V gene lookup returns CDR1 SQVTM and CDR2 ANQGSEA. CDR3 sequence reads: CSVEGGLAGGPPNEQFF. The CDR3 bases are TGCAGCGTTGAGGGCGGACTAGCGGGAGGTCCCCCCAATGAGCAGTTCTTC.

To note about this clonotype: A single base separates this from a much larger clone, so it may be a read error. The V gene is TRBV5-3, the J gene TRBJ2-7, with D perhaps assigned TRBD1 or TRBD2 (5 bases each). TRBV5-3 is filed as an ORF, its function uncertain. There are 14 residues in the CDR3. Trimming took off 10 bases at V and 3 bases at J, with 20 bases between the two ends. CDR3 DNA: TGTGCCGGCAGCTCCACCCTGGGGGACTACGAGCAGTACTTC. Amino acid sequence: CAGSSTLGDYEQYF.

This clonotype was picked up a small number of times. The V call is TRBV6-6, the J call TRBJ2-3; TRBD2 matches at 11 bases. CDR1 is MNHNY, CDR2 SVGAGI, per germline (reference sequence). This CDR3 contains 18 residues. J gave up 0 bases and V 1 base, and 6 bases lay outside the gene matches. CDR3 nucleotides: TGTGCCAGCAGTTACTTTCTAGCGGGGGGAACTAGCACAGATACGCAGTATTTT. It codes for CASSYFLAGGTSTDTQYF.

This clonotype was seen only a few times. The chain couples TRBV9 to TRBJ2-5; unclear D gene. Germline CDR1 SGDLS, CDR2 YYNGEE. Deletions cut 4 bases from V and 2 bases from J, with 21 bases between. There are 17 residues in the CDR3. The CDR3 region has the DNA TGTGCCAGCAGCCCCTGGGCGTCGAGCACATCTCAAGAGACCCAGTACTTC. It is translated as CASSPWASSTSQETQYF.